This T cell receptor beta chain was sequenced for a study of beta chain features in type 1 diabetes. The study, taken as a whole, reports: Moderate but significant shortening of TCRB CDR3s was recorded in all four CD4+ subsets from Type 1 diabetes patients.

Sequenced material consisted of expressed TCRB transcripts (all of the isolated RNA was reverse transcribed). Using immunoSEQ multiplex PCR, the repertoire was profiled, and TCRdb retains in-frame clones only, with some absent. The sample contains around 280,000 clones, 15% of which appear only once. This CDR3 spans 15 amino acids. The ends were cut back, 0 bases at V and 3 bases at J, with 12 bases in the middle. Germline-derived CDR1 and CDR2 are SGHDT and YYEEEE. Comments on this clone: Its cognate antigen is unknown.

The TCR originated in a man aged 18 to 29 with type 1 diabetes. Sequencing input: naive CD4+ T cells from blood. V usage is TRBV5-6 and J usage is TRBJ2-5; tentatively, D is TRBD1 (5 bases). CDR3 nucleotide sequence: TGTGCCAGCAGCTTGGGGCAGGGTGGGAAAGAGACCCAGTACTTC. Encoded protein: CASSLGQGGKETQYF.